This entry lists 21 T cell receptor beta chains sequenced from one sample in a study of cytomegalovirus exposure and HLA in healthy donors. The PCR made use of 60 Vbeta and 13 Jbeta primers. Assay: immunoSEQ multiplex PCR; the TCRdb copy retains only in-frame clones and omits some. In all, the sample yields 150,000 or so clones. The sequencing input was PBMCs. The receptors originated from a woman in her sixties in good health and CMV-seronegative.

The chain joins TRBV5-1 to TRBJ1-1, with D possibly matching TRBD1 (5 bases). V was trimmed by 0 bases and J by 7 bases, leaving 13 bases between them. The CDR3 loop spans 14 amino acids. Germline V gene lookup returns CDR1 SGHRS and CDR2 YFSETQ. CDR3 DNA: TGCGCCAGCAGCTTGGAACCCACAGGTAGTGAAGCTTTCTTT. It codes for CASSLEPTGSEAFF.

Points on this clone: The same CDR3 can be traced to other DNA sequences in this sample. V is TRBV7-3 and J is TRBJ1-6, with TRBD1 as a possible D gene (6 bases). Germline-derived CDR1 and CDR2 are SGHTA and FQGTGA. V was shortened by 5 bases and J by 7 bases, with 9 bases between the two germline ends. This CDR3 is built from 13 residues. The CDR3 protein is CASSLQGNSPLHF. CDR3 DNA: TGTGCCAGCAGCCTCCAGGGGAATTCACCCCTCCACTTT.

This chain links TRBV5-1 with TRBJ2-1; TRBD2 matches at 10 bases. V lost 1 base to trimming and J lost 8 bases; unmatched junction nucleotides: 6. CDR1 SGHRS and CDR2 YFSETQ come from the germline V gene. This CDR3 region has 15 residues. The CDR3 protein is CASSLSGRAADEQFF. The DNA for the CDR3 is TGCGCCAGCAGCTTGAGCGGGAGGGCCGCAGATGAGCAGTTCTTC.

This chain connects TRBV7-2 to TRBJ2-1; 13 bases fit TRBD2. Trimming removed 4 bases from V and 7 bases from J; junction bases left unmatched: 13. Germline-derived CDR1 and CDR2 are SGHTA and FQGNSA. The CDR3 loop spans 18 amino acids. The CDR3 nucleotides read TGTGCCAGCAGCTCGCGCACTAGCGGGAGGGGGAATAGGAATGAGCAGTTCTTC. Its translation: CASSSRTSGRGNRNEQFF.

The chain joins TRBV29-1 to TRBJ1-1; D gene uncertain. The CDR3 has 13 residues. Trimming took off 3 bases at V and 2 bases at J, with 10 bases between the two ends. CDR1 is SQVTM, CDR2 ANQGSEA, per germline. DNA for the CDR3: TGCAGCGTTGAGTCACAGATTAACACTGAAGCTTTCTTT. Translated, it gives CSVESQINTEAFF.

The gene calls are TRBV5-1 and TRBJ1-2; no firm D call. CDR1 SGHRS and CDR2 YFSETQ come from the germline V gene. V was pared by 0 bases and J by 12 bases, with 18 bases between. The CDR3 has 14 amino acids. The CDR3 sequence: CASSLDNQSGGHTF. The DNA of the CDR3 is TGCGCCAGCAGCTTGGACAACCAATCGGGAGGGCACACCTTC.

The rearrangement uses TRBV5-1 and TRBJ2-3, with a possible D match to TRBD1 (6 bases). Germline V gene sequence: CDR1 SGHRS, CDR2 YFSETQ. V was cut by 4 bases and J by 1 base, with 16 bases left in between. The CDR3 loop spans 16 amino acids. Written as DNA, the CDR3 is TGCGCCAGCAGCCTCACAGGGCAATCTCGCACAGATACGCAGTATTTT. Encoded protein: CASSLTGQSRTDTQYF.

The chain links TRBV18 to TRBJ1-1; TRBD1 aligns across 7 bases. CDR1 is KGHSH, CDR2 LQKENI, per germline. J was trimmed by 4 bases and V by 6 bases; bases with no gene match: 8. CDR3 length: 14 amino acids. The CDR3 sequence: CASSARGGITEAFF. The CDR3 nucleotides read TGTGCCAGCTCCGCTCGAGGGGGCATCACTGAAGCTTTCTTT. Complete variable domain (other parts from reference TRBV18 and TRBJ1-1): NAGVMQNPRHLVRRRGQEARLRCSPMKGHSHVYWYRQLPEEGLKFMVYLQKENIIDESGMPKERFSAEFPKEGPSILRIQQVVRGDSAAYFCASSARGGITEAFFGQGTRLTVV.

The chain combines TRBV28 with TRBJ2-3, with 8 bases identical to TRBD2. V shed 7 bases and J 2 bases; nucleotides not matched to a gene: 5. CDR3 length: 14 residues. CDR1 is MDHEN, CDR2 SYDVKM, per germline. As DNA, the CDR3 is TGTGCCAGCAATGTGCGGGAGGACACAGATACGCAGTATTTT. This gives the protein CASNVREDTDTQYF.

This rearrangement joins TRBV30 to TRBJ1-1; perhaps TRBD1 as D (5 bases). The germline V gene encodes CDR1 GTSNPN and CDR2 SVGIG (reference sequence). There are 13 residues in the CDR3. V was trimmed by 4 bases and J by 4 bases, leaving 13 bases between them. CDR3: CAWTWRGGTEAFF. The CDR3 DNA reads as TGTGCCTGGACTTGGAGGGGAGGCACTGAAGCTTTCTTT.

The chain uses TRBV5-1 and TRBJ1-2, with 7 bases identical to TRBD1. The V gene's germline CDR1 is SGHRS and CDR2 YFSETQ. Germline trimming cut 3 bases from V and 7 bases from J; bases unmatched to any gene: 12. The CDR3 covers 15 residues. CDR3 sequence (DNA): TGCGCCAGCAGCTACAGCCGACAGGGCGCGTCTGGCTACACCTTC. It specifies CASSYSRQGASGYTF.

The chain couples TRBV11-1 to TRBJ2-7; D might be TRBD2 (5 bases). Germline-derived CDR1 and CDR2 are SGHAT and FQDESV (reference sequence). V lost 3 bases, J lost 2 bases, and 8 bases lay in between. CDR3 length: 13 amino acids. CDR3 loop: CASSFSAAYEQYF. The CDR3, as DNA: TGTGCCAGCAGCTTTAGCGCCGCCTACGAGCAGTACTTC. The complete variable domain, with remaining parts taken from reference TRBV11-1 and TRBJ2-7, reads EAEVAQSPRYKITEKSQAVAFWCDPISGHATLYWYRQILGQGPELLVQFQDESVVDDSQLPKDRFSAERLKGVDSTLKIQPAELGDSAMYLCASSFSAAYEQYFGPGTRLTVT.

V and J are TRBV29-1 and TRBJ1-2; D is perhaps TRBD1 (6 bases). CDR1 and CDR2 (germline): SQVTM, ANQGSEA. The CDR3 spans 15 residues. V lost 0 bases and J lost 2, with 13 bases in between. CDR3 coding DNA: TGCAGCGTTGAAGAGGGGGGGGCGGGCAACTATGGCTACACCTTC. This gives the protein CSVEEGGAGNYGYTF.

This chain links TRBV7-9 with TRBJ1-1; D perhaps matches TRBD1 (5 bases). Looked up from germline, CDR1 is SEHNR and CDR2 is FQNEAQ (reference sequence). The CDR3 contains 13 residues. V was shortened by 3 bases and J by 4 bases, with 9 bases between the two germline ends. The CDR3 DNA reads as TGTGCCAGCAGCTTTAAACAGGTCACTGAAGCTTTCTTT. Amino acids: CASSFKQVTEAFF.

In nucleotides, the CDR3 is TGTGCCAGCAGCTTAGCGCGGCAGACCCAAGCTTTCTTT. Amino acid sequence: CASSLARQTQAFF. This sequence joins TRBV7-2 and TRBJ1-1, with D unclear. Deletions cut 0 bases from V and 9 bases from J, with 11 bases between. The germline V gene has CDR1 SGHTA and CDR2 FQGNSA. CDR3 size: 13 residues.

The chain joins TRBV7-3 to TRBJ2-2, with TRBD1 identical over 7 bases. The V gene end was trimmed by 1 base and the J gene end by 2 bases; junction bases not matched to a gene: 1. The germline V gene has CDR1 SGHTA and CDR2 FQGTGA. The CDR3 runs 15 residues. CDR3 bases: TGTGCCAGCAGCTTAAGACAGGGTAACACCGGGGAGCTGTTTTTT. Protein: CASSLRQGNTGELFF.

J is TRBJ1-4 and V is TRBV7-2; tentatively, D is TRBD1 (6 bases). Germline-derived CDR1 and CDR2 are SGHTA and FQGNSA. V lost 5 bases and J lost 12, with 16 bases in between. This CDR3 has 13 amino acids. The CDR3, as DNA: TGTGCCAGCAGCCTTGGACAGTTTCAGGAACTGTTTTTT. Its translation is CASSLGQFQELFF.

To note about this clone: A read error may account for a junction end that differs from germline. In nucleotides, the CDR3 is TGCGCCAGCAGTGAGCCGGGACTTCAGAATACGGGCTTC. Protein sequence: CASSEPGLQNTGF. The chain is built from TRBV10-2 and TRBJ1-2, with a weak D call TRBD1 (5 bases). This CDR3 contains 13 residues. CDR1 is WSHSY, CDR2 SAAADI, per germline.

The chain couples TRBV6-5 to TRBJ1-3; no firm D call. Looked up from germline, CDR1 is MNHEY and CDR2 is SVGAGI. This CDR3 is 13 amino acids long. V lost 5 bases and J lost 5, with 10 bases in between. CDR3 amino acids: CASSQTQRNTIYF. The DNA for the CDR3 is TGTGCCAGCAGTCAGACACAGCGAAACACCATATATTTT.

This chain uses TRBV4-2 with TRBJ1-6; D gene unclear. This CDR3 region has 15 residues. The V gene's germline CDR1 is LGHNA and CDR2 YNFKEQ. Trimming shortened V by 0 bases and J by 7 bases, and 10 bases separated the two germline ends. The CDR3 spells CASSQEGWENSPLHF. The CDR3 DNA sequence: TGTGCCAGCAGCCAAGAAGGGTGGGAGAATTCACCCCTCCACTTT.

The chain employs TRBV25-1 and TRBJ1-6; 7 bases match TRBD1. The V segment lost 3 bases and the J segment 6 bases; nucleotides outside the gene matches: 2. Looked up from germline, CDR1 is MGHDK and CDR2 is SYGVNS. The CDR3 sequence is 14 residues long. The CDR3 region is CASSEGQINSPLHF. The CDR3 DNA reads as TGTGCCAGCAGTGAGGGACAGATTAATTCACCCCTCCACTTT.